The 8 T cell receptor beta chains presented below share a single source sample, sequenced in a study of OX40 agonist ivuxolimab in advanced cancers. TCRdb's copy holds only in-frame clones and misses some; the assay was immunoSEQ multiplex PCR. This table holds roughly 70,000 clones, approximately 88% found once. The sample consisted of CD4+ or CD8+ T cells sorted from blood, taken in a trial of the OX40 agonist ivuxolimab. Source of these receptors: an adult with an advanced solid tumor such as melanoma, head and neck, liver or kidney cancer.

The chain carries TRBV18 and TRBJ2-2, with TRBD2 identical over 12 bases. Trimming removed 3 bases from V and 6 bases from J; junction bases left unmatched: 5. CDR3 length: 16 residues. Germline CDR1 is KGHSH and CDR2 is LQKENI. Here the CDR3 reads CASSPLLAGGSGELFF. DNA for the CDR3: TGTGCCAGCTCACCGTTACTAGCGGGGGGCTCCGGGGAGCTGTTTTTT.

CDR3 nucleotide sequence: TGTGCCAGCTCGCCGGTCAGGGGGCATGAGCAGTTCTTC. It yields the protein CASSPVRGHEQFF. The J gene is TRBJ2-1, the V gene TRBV18; 8 bases are a match to TRBD1. From germline, CDR1 is KGHSH and CDR2 LQKENI. The CDR3 has 13 amino acids. Unmatched junction bases numbered 6, after V lost 6 bases and J lost 8 bases.

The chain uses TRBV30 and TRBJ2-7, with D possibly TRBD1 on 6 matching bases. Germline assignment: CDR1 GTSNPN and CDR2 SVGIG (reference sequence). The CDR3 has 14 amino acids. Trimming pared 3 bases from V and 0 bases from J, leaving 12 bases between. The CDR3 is CAWRQGPLSYEQYF. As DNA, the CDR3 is TGTGCCTGGAGGCAGGGGCCGCTCTCCTACGAGCAGTACTTC.

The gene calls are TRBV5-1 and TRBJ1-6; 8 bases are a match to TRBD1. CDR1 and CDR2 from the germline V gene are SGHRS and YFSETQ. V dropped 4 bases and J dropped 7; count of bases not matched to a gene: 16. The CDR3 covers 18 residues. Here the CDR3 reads CASSPTSTGGASNSPLHF. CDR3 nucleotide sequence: TGCGCCAGCAGCCCGACATCTACAGGGGGTGCGTCGAATTCACCCCTCCACTTT.

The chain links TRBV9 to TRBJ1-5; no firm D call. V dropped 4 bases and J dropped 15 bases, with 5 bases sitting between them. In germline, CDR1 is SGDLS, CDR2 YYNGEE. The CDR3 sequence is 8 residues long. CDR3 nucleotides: TGTGCCAGCAGCAGCCGGCATTTT. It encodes CASSSRHF.

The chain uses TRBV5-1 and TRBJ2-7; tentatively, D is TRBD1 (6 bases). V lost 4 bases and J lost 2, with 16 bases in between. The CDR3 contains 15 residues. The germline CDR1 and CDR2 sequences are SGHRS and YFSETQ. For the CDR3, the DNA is TGCGCCAGCAGCACGGACAGCCGAGGAGCCTACGAGCAGTACTTC. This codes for CASSTDSRGAYEQYF.

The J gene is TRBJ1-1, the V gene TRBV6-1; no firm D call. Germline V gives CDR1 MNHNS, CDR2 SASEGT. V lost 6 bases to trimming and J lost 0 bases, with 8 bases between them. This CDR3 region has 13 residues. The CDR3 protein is CASRAELNTEAFF. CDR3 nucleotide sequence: TGTGCCAGCAGGGCGGAACTGAACACTGAAGCTTTCTTT.

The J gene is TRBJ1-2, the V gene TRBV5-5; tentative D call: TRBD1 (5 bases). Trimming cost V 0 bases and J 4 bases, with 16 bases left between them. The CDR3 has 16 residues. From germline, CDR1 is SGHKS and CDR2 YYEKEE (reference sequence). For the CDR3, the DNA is TGTGCCAGCAGCTTGGCCTGGGGCGTTCTTGTCTATGGCTACACCTTC. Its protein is CASSLAWGVLVYGYTF.